A selection of T cell receptor beta chains follows, all from one sample in a study of early T cells in non-severe SARS-CoV-2 infection. Via MiXCR, TCRdb re-called the 5' RACE reads, giving one row per CDR3 protein. The repertoire holds about 39,000 distinct CDR3 sequences, with 4% as singletons. The sequencing sample was made of whole blood. The receptors were gathered from an adult who was a healthcare worker with PCR-confirmed SARS-CoV-2 infection or an uninfected control (not recorded which). The CDR3 runs from the conserved cysteine through the conserved F or W. The order of the fields is V gene, D gene, J gene, clone size, CDR3 DNA, CDR3 protein. The D gene is left open where the match is weak. Clone size is stated in some rows and not others, as once, few, many or a class when expanded.

>TRBV2|-|TRBJ2-1|many
TGTGCCAGCAGCTACCAGACAGGTATTGAGTATAATGAGCAGTTCTTC
CASSYQTGIEYNEQFF
>TRBV4-1|-|TRBJ2-5|many
TGCGCCAGCAGCCAACCTCTACGGGCCCTGGGGCAGACCCAGTACTTC
CASSQPLRALGQTQYF
>TRBV6-6|-|TRBJ2-2|few
TGTGCCAGCAGTACACCGAACACCGGGGAGCTGTTTTTT
CASSTPNTGELFF
>TRBV3-1|-|TRBJ1-6|-
TGTGCCAGCAGCCGTCATCGGGGGGCGGATTCACCCCTCCACTTT
CASSRHRGADSPLHF
>TRBV19|TRBD2|TRBJ2-5|many
TGTGCCAGTAGTATCGGCGCGGGAGGGCCCTCAGAGACCCAGTACTTC
CASSIGAGGPSETQYF
>TRBV9|-|TRBJ2-5|many
TGTGCCAGCAGTTCGGGAAAAGAGACCCAGTACTTC
CASSSGKETQYF
>TRBV3-1|-|TRBJ1-1|few
TGTGCCAGCAGCCAAGGCCCAGGGGTGGTGGGCACTGAAGCTTTCTTT
CASSQGPGVVGTEAFF
>TRBV19|-|TRBJ2-2|many
TGTGCGACACCCGCCGATTCCGGGGAGCTGTTTTTT
CATPADSGELFF
>TRBV4-1|-|TRBJ1-3|many
TGCGCCAGCAGCCAAACATTCGGAAACACCATATATTTT
CASSQTFGNTIYF
>TRBV3-1|-|TRBJ2-7|-
TGTGCCAGCAGCCAAGAAGGCCGCTACGAGCAGTACTTC
CASSQEGRYEQYF
>TRBV4-2|TRBD2|TRBJ2-1|many
TGTGCCAGCAGCCAAGATTCAGCGGGGGGCGTCCTCTCCTACAATGAGCAGTTCTTC
CASSQDSAGGVLSYNEQFF
>TRBV11-2|-|TRBJ2-3|few
TGTGCCAGCAGCTCCGACGCAGGAGACACAGATACGCAGTATTTT
CASSSDAGDTDTQYF
>TRBV7-6|-|TRBJ2-5|many
TGTGCCAGCAGCTTAGGGGGGCCCCAAGAGACCCAGTACTTC
CASSLGGPQETQYF
>TRBV19|-|TRBJ2-1|many
TGTGCCAGTAGTATGAAAGGTGGTGGGCGGCAGTTCTTC
CASSMKGGGRQFF
>TRBV5-1|TRBD1|TRBJ1-4|many
TGCGCCAGCAGCTTGGGTGACAGGGCTGAAAAACTGTTTTTT
CASSLGDRAEKLFF
>TRBV9|-|TRBJ2-6|many
TGTGCCAGCAGCACGCACTACGTTGGGGGACCCGGGGCCAACGTCCTGACTTTC
CASSTHYVGGPGANVLTF
>TRBV7-9|-|TRBJ2-7|many
TGTGCCAGCAGCTTTCATGCGGAGCAGTACTTC
CASSFHAEQYF
>TRBV3-1|TRBD1|TRBJ1-1|few
TGTGCCAGCAGCCAGACAGGGGTCACTGAAGCTTTCTTT
CASSQTGVTEAFF
>TRBV10-3|TRBD2|TRBJ2-1|-
TGTGCCATCAGTGATACCGGGGGGGCGATGAATGAGCAGTTCTTC
CAISDTGGAMNEQFF
>TRBV5-1|TRBD1|TRBJ1-1|many
TGCGCCAGCAGCGCAGGGACAGCACTCAGGGACACTGAAGCTTTCTTT
CASSAGTALRDTEAFF
>TRBV30|TRBD2|TRBJ2-1|few
TGTGCCTGGAGTGGGACCGGGACTAGCGGGAGTTATGAGCAGTTCTTC
CAWSGTGTSGSYEQFF
>TRBV29-1|-|TRBJ2-1|-
TGCAGCGCCCAGTTTCAAAACGGGGGTGAGCAGTTCTTC
CSAQFQNGGEQFF
>TRBV19|-|TRBJ2-7|-
TGTGCCAGTATGGGGGTCCGGACAGAAAGCTCCTACGAGCAGTACTTC
CASMGVRTESSYEQYF
>TRBV5-1|-|TRBJ2-1|many
TGCGCCAGCAGCTCTGAGGGCGGGGGCGAGCTGGGAAATGAGCAGTTCTTC
CASSSEGGGELGNEQFF
>TRBV4-1|-|TRBJ1-4|many
TGCGCCAGCAGCCAAGACGGTCCAACTAATGAAAAACTGTTTTTT
CASSQDGPTNEKLFF
>TRBV12-3/TRBV12-4|TRBD2|TRBJ2-4|many
TGTGCCAGCAGTTCTTCCCTTTGGGGGGAGGGCCCCGGCGCTGTCAAAAACATTCAGTACTTC
CASSSSLWGEGPGAVKNIQYF
>TRBV7-9|TRBD1|TRBJ2-2|many
TGTGCCAGCAGCCGAGGACAGGGAAGGAGCACCGGGGAGCTGTTTTTT
CASSRGQGRSTGELFF
>TRBV12-3/TRBV12-4|TRBD2|TRBJ2-3|many
TGTGCCAGCAGTTATCAGGGCGGGAGCGCAGATACGCAGTATTTT
CASSYQGGSADTQYF
>TRBV7-9|-|TRBJ1-1|few
TGTGCCAGCAGCCTGTGGGGCACTGAAGCTTTCTTT
CASSLWGTEAFF
>TRBV5-1|-|TRBJ2-3|few
TGCGCCAGCAGCCTGGGACTCATAAGGGTCGCTAGCACAGATACGCAGTATTTT
CASSLGLIRVASTDTQYF
>TRBV11-2|-|TRBJ1-1|few
TGTGCCAGCATCGCCGGGGGGATGAACACTGAAGCTTTCTTT
CASIAGGMNTEAFF
>TRBV28|-|TRBJ2-1|-
TGTGCCAGCAGCTCTAGACTAGTGGGACCTTCCTACAATGAGCAGTTCTTC
CASSSRLVGPSYNEQFF
>TRBV10-1|-|TRBJ2-7|few
TGCGCCAGCAGTGCCGGCTTGTCTGGGGTACGGGAGCAGTACTTC
CASSAGLSGVREQYF
>TRBV7-9|TRBD1|TRBJ2-2|many
TGTGCCAGCAGCCCCACGGACAGGGCCAACACCGGGGAGCTGTTTTTT
CASSPTDRANTGELFF
>TRBV24-1|-|TRBJ2-1|many
TGTGCCACCAGTGACGGGGCCCGGGATGAGCAGTTCTTC
CATSDGARDEQFF
>TRBV20-1|TRBD2|TRBJ2-1|many
TGCAGTGCTAGGGGACTAGCGGGAGTCAAAGGGTTCTTC
CSARGLAGVKGFF
>TRBV20-1|-|TRBJ2-3|many
TGCAGTGCTCGTCCAGGGGAGGGAACAGATACGCAGTATTTT
CSARPGEGTDTQYF
>TRBV18|TRBD1|TRBJ2-2|many
TGTGCCAGCTCAGCGGGACAGGGGAACACCGGGGAGCTGTTTTTT
CASSAGQGNTGELFF
>TRBV11-2|-|TRBJ2-1|many
TGTGCCAGCAGCTTAGAAGGCGGAGGGGGTGAGCAGTTCTTC
CASSLEGGGGEQFF
>TRBV11-3|TRBD1|TRBJ1-5|many
TGTGCCAGCGGAAACAGACAGGGAGGTCAGCCCCAGCATTTT
CASGNRQGGQPQHF
>TRBV23-1|-|TRBJ1-5|many
TGCGCCAGCACGCCGGAGCAGGGCAATCAGCCCCAGCATTTT
CASTPEQGNQPQHF
>TRBV6-2/TRBV6-3|-|TRBJ2-7|few
TGTGCCAGCAGTTACTCGAAGGGACCCTACGAGCAGTACTTC
CASSYSKGPYEQYF
>TRBV18|TRBD1|TRBJ2-7|few
TGTGCCAGCTCACCAGGGACAGGGGGCGCGAAAGGGCCCTACGAGCAGTACTTC
CASSPGTGGAKGPYEQYF
>TRBV7-2|-|TRBJ1-1|many
TGTGCCAGCAGCTTAGCCAAGGGGAACACTGAAGCTTTCTTT
CASSLAKGNTEAFF
>TRBV7-9|-|TRBJ2-5|many
TGTGCCAGCAGCTTAGCGGGGCAGACCCAAGAGACCCAGTACTTC
CASSLAGQTQETQYF
>TRBV6-6|-|TRBJ1-2|medium-sized
TGTGCCAGCAGCTCCGAGGGACCCTATGGCTACACCTTC
CASSSEGPYGYTF